These 30 T cell receptor beta chains were sequenced from one sample in a study of T cells in Graves' hyperthyroidism and ophthalmopathy. From RNA transcripts, TCR beta CDR3 regions were amplified. A first-round RT-PCR of the TCR CDR3 used the HTBI primer set. TCRdb fed the multiplex PCR reads into MiXCR, producing one record per CDR3 protein. The sample lists around 290,000 distinct CDR3 sequences; approximately 12% were seen once. The sequenced material came from blood. The receptors come from a woman in her twenties or thirties with Graves' hyperthyroidism that later progressed to Graves' ophthalmopathy.

Many counts were recorded for this clonotype. The genes are TRBV19 and TRBJ1-1; D is undetermined. The germline V gene has CDR1 LNHDA and CDR2 SQIVND (reference sequence). The CDR3 runs 13 residues. The ends were cut back, 6 bases at V and 1 base at J, with 9 bases in the middle. This CDR3 reads CASRTDGNTEAFF. The CDR3 DNA reads TGTGCCAGTAGAACGGACGGGAACACTGAAGCTTTCTTT. Combining the CDR3 with reference TRBV19 and TRBJ1-1 gives the whole variable domain DGGITQSPKYLFRKEGQNVTLSCEQNLNHDAMYWYRQDPGQGLRLIYYSQIVNDFQKGDIAEGYSVSREKKESFPLTVTSAQKNPTAFYLCASRTDGNTEAFFGQGTRLTVV.

This clonotype was recorded at least ten times. The gene calls are TRBV12-3 or TRBV12-4 and TRBJ2-5; the match to TRBD1 covers 10 bases. Germline trimming cut 6 bases from V and 5 bases from J; bases unmatched to any gene: 3. CDR3 length: 13 amino acids. The CDR3 spells CASRGTGEETQYF. The CDR3 DNA reads TGTGCCAGCAGGGGGACAGGGGAGGAGACCCAGTACTTC.

Many counts were recorded for this clonotype. The chain carries TRBV7-2 and TRBJ2-2; 16 nucleotides align to TRBD2. The CDR3 is made up of 20 amino acids. Looked up from germline, CDR1 is SGHTA and CDR2 is FQGNSA. The V segment lost 5 bases and the J segment 4 bases; nucleotides outside the gene matches: 13. CDR3 bases: TGTGCCAGCAGCCCGGGGACTAGCGGGAGGGCCCCCTCTCGCACCGGGGAGCTGTTTTTT. It specifies CASSPGTSGRAPSRTGELFF.

The table lists this clonotype with many counts. The chain employs TRBV29-1 and TRBJ2-7; D is tentatively TRBD1 or TRBD2 (5 bases each). Germline loops: CDR1 SQVTM, CDR2 ANQGSEA. The CDR3 spans 14 residues. V lost 3 bases and J 0 bases, leaving 12 bases between the germline ends. The CDR3 bases are TGCAGCGTTGAGGACGGGGCGACCTCCTACGAGCAGTACTTC. Its protein is CSVEDGATSYEQYF.

J is TRBJ2-5 and V is TRBV5-6; maybe TRBD2 (6 bases). The CDR3 is made up of 13 amino acids. V lost 6 bases and J lost 9, with 18 bases in between. Germline V gene sequence: CDR1 SGHDT, CDR2 YYEEEE. The CDR3 bases are TGTGCCAGCAATCTACTGGGGGGAGGAGCCCAGTACTTC. Its protein product is CASNLLGGGAQYF.

This clonotype was observed at least ten times. This sequence joins TRBV6-1 and TRBJ1-1; D ambiguous. Germline V gene sequence: CDR1 MNHNS, CDR2 SASEGT. The V and J ends lost 3 bases and 4 bases respectively, with 9 bases between them. CDR3 length equals 13 residues. CDR3 amino acids: CASSDGGFTEAFF. CDR3 in DNA: TGTGCCAGCAGTGATGGAGGGTTCACTGAAGCTTTCTTT.

In the case of this clonotype: Sequence at one end of the junction differs from germline and may be a read error. V gene TRBV7-2 combines with J gene TRBJ1-4; 12 positions match TRBD1. The CDR3 totals 17 residues. Germline V gives CDR1 SGHTA, CDR2 FQGNSA. The CDR3 DNA follows: TGTGCCATCAGCCCCGGGGACAGGGGGCGATCGCGCGAAAAACTGTTTTTT. It codes for CAISPGDRGRSREKLFF.

Regarding this clonotype: Its ends do not fully match the called genes, so a read error is possible. V and J are TRBV7-3 and TRBJ1-4; D unclear. The germline gives CDR1 SGHTA, CDR2 FQGTGA. The CDR3 spans 12 residues. The DNA for the CDR3 is TGTGCCAGCAGCTTAGGCGACGGAAAACCGTTTTTT. Translating gives CASSLGDGKPFF. The full variable domain, with the rest looked up from reference TRBV7-3 and TRBJ1-4, is GAGVSQTPSNKVTEKGKYVELRCDPISGHTALYWYRQSLGQGPEFLIYFQGTGAADDSGLPNDRFFAVRPEGSVSTLKIQRTERGDSAVYLCASSLGDGKPFFGSGTQLSVL.

This clonotype was detected many times. This sequence joins TRBV18 and TRBJ1-1; D possibly corresponds to TRBD1 (6 bases). The CDR3 sequence is 18 residues long. V lost 1 base and J lost 6, with 24 bases in between. Germline-derived CDR1 and CDR2 are KGHSH and LQKENI. This chain's CDR3 is CASSPQGQGPPLTSEAFF. The CDR3 bases are TGTGCCAGCTCACCACAGGGACAAGGGCCCCCCCTTACCTCTGAAGCTTTCTTT.

The chain links TRBV29-1 to TRBJ1-1; D is uncertain. This CDR3 comprises 14 residues. The germline V gene has CDR1 SQVTM and CDR2 ANQGSEA. V shed 7 bases and J shed 1 base, with 16 bases lying between them. The CDR3 sequence is CSGEGVLGNTEAFF. As DNA, the CDR3 is TGCAGCGGGGAAGGCGTCCTTGGGAACACTGAAGCTTTCTTT.

The sample holds many counts of this clonotype. The chain employs TRBV18 and TRBJ2-3; D gene unclear. The length of the CDR3 is 12 residues. CDR1 KGHSH and CDR2 LQKENI come from the germline V gene. V lost 1 base, J lost 6 bases, and 5 bases lay in between. The CDR3 DNA follows: TGTGCCAGCTCACCACAGGCGGATACGCAGTATTTT. It translates to CASSPQADTQYF.

This clonotype was found a few times. This chain joins TRBV20-1 and TRBJ1-6; 9 bases align to TRBD1. This CDR3 comprises 15 residues. Germline values: CDR1 DFQATT, CDR2 SNEGSKA (reference sequence). The J segment lost 5 bases and the V segment lost 4 bases, leaving 6 bases of the junction unmatched. The CDR3 here is CSATPGQGNNSPLHF. DNA for the CDR3: TGCAGTGCTACACCGGGACAGGGCAATAATTCACCCCTCCACTTT.

In its sample, this clonotype was seen many times. The chain carries TRBV3-1 and TRBJ1-5, with 10 positions matching TRBD1. CDR1 and CDR2 (germline): LGHDT, YNNKEL (reference sequence). V shed 5 bases and J 7 bases; nucleotides not matched to a gene: 5. The CDR3 has 14 amino acids. The CDR3 DNA is TGTGCCAGCAGCTCCGGGACAGGGGTACAGCCCCAGCATTTT. Translation: CASSSGTGVQPQHF.

The table lists this clonotype with many counts. The CDR3 DNA reads as TGTGCCAGCAGTTACTTGGGTGCCAGCAGAGCTTTCTTT. Residues: CASSYLGASRAFF. This rearrangement joins TRBV6-5 to TRBJ1-1; D is ambiguous. CDR3 length: 13 amino acids. CDR1 and CDR2 from the germline V gene are MNHEY and SVGAGI. Trimming removed 1 base at V and 10 bases at J, with 13 bases between.

This clonotype was detected ten times or more. The genes are TRBV6-2 or TRBV6-3 and TRBJ2-7, with D unresolved. The CDR3 consists of 14 residues. Germline CDR1 and CDR2: MNHEY and SVGEGT. Between the trimmed V and J ends, which lost 2 bases and 6 bases, there was a span of 14 bases. This chain's CDR3 is CASSYTRLDGEQYF. CDR3 nucleotides: TGTGCCAGCAGTTACACCAGGTTGGACGGCGAGCAGTACTTC.

The sample holds many counts of this clonotype. The rearrangement links TRBV29-1 to TRBJ2-3; unclear D gene. The germline gives CDR1 SQVTM, CDR2 ANQGSEA. The CDR3 contains 13 residues. Trimming pared 0 bases from V and 4 bases from J, leaving 8 bases between. The CDR3 nucleotides read TGCAGCGTTGAAGAAGGAGCGCCAGATACGCAGTATTTT. Protein sequence: CSVEEGAPDTQYF.

This clonotype was observed at least ten times. The chain links TRBV11-3 to TRBJ2-1; either TRBD1 or TRBD2 may fit D (6 bases each). Germline V CDR1 and CDR2: SGHNT, YENEEA. Between the trimmed V and J ends, which lost 5 bases and 3 bases, there was a span of 20 bases. CDR3 length: 17 amino acids. DNA for the CDR3: TGTGCCAGCAGCCCCAGGGGCTGGAGGGCCGACTACAATGAGCAGTTCTTC. Its protein product is CASSPRGWRADYNEQFF.

In this sample, this clonotype turned up a few times. The chain couples TRBV29-1 to TRBJ2-3; no clear D gene. The germline V gene has CDR1 SQVTM and CDR2 ANQGSEA. The CDR3 consists of 13 residues. Between the trimmed V and J ends, which lost 6 bases and 1 base, there was a span of 11 bases. CDR3 nucleotide sequence: TGCAGCGTCCTCTCTCTTGGCACAGATACGCAGTATTTT. As protein: CSVLSLGTDTQYF.

This clonotype was recorded at least ten times. The rearrangement uses TRBV7-9 and TRBJ2-7; tentative D call: TRBD2 (5 bases). V shed 2 bases and J shed 3 bases, with 29 bases lying between them. Germline CDR1 is SEHNR and CDR2 is FQNEAQ (reference sequence). The CDR3 runs to 20 residues. The CDR3 DNA follows: TGTGCCAGCAGCTTAAAGGATATGAGGCCGTTTAGGAGGACGGTCTACGAGCAGTACTTC. Its protein is CASSLKDMRPFRRTVYEQYF.

This clonotype came up many times. V is TRBV28 and J is TRBJ1-1; D unresolved. Germline CDR1 and CDR2: MDHEN and SYDVKM. The V end was cut by 5 bases, the J end by 0 bases, with 13 bases between. There are 15 residues in the CDR3. CDR3 DNA: TGTGCCAGCAGTCCGCTCCTTGAGGTGAACACTGAAGCTTTCTTT. This translates into CASSPLLEVNTEAFF.

This clonotype was seen a handful of times. This chain connects TRBV19 to TRBJ2-1; 10 bases are a match to TRBD1. V was pared by 8 bases and J by 6 bases, with 7 bases of the junction left unmatched. CDR1 LNHDA and CDR2 SQIVND come from the germline V gene (reference sequence). The CDR3 consists of 14 residues. CDR3 sequence reads: CASGLGTGANEQFF. CDR3 sequence (DNA): TGTGCCAGTGGACTGGGGACAGGGGCCAATGAGCAGTTCTTC. Complete variable domain (other parts from reference TRBV19 and TRBJ2-1): DGGITQSPKYLFRKEGQNVTLSCEQNLNHDAMYWYRQDPGQGLRLIYYSQIVNDFQKGDIAEGYSVSREKKESFPLTVTSAQKNPTAFYLCASGLGTGANEQFFGPGTRLTVL.

This clonotype was detected ten times or more. V is TRBV7-8 and J is TRBJ2-7, with unresolved D. V dropped 3 bases and J dropped 0 bases, with 6 bases sitting between them. This CDR3 spans 13 amino acids. The germline gives CDR1 SGHVS, CDR2 FQNEAQ. The CDR3 loop is CASSFFTSYEQYF. The DNA of the CDR3 is TGTGCCAGCAGCTTTTTTACCTCCTACGAGCAGTACTTC.

The chain links TRBV11-2 to TRBJ1-6; D not resolved. V was pared by 3 bases and J by 4 bases, with 13 bases between. In germline, CDR1 is SGHAT, CDR2 FQNNGV. This CDR3 has 16 amino acids. In nucleotides, the CDR3 is TGTGCCAGCAGCTTCAGTCCCCGAGGGTATAATTCACCCCTCCACTTT. It encodes CASSFSPRGYNSPLHF.

This clonotype was seen at least ten times. The chain is built from TRBV7-2 and TRBJ2-1; 7 nucleotides align to TRBD2. The CDR3 runs to 16 residues. Losses at the gene ends were 5 bases for V and 2 bases for J; bases not matched to a gene: 9. In germline, CDR1 is SGHTA, CDR2 FQGNSA. The CDR3 sequence: CASSQVGDYAYNEQFF. CDR3 nucleotide sequence: TGTGCCAGCAGCCAGGTCGGGGACTACGCCTACAATGAGCAGTTCTTC.

V usage is TRBV10-3 and J usage is TRBJ2-1, with TRBD1 matching over 9 bases. CDR3 length equals 15 residues. V lost 10 bases and J lost 11; bases outside the gene matches: 18. Per the germline V gene, CDR1 is ENHRY and CDR2 is SYGVKD. The chain's CDR3 is CASAEDRGSFGKQFF. The CDR3 region has the DNA TGTGCCAGCGCGGAGGACAGGGGATCATTCGGTAAGCAGTTCTTC.

The chain combines TRBV4-1 with TRBJ2-3, with D unresolved. The CDR3 runs 17 residues. Deletions cut 4 bases from V and 1 base from J, with 18 bases between. CDR1 and CDR2 from the germline V gene are MGHRA and YSYEKL. CDR3 region: CASSPPDGSKGTDTQYF. The CDR3 DNA reads as TGCGCCAGCAGCCCCCCTGATGGGTCTAAAGGCACAGATACGCAGTATTTT.

This clonotype was observed at least ten times. The rearrangement links TRBV11-3 to TRBJ2-1, with TRBD2 identical over 8 bases. V was pared by 4 bases and J by 4 bases, with 9 bases of the junction left unmatched. The length of the CDR3 is 16 residues. Germline V gene data show CDR1 as SGHNT and CDR2 as YENEEA. CDR3 DNA sequence: TGTGCCAGCAGCTCCAGCTTAGCGGGATCGTACAATGAGCAGTTCTTC. Its protein is CASSSSLAGSYNEQFF.

This clonotype was recorded many times. The gene calls are TRBV20-1 and TRBJ2-7; possibly TRBD1 for D (6 bases). CDR1 and CDR2 (germline): DFQATT, SNEGSKA (reference sequence). V was trimmed by 2 bases and J by 3 bases, leaving 11 bases between them. The CDR3 sequence is 13 residues long. The CDR3 DNA follows: TGCAGTGCTAGACGGGACATCCGCTACGAGCAGTACTTC. It translates to CSARRDIRYEQYF.

This clonotype was recorded many times. The chain has TRBV3-1 and TRBJ1-1, with D possibly being TRBD1 (6 bases). Germline CDR1 LGHDT, CDR2 YNNKEL (reference sequence). This CDR3 has 14 residues. V was clipped by 3 bases and J by 1 base, with 9 bases between them. CDR3 bases: TGTGCCAGCAGCCATGGACAGCAGAACACTGAAGCTTTCTTT. Translated, it gives CASSHGQQNTEAFF.

The V gene is TRBV2, the J gene TRBJ1-3; D not certain. From germline, CDR1 is SNHLY and CDR2 FYNNEI. V shed 4 bases and J shed 0 bases, with 10 bases lying between them. This CDR3 region has 15 residues. CDR3 in DNA: TGTGCCAGCAGTGCCCGGGAATCCTCTGGAAACACCATATATTTT. Translated, it gives CASSARESSGNTIYF.